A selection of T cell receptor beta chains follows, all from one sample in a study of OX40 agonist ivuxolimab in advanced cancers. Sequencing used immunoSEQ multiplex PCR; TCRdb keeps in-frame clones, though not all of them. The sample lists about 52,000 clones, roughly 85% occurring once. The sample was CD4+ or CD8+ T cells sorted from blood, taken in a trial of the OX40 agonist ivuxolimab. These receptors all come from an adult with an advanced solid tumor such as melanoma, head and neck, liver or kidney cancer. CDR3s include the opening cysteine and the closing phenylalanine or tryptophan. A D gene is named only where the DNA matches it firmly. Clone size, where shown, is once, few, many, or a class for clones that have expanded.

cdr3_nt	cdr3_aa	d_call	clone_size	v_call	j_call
TGTGCCAGCAGCTTAGGTTACAGACTCCAAGAGACCCAGTACTTC	CASSLGYRLQETQYF	.	.	TRBV7-2	TRBJ2-5
TGTGCCAGCAGTTTCGACAGGGATGAGCAGTTCTTC	CASSFDRDEQFF	TRBD1	.	TRBV7-3	TRBJ2-1
TGTGCCAGTAGTAGGTCTGGGCTAGCGGAAGTTTACAATGAGCAGTTCTTC	CASSRSGLAEVYNEQFF	TRBD2	.	TRBV19	TRBJ2-1
TGTGCCACCAGCAGAGTAGGAGAGACCCAGTACTTC	CATSRVGETQYF	.	.	TRBV15	TRBJ2-5
TGTGCCAGCAGCCCGGGGACAAGCTCCTACGAGCAGTACTTC	CASSPGTSSYEQYF	.	.	TRBV11-2	TRBJ2-7
TGTGCCAGTAGTATAGATAGAGGGGGCCTGGATTCACCCCTCCACTTT	CASSIDRGGLDSPLHF	TRBD1	.	TRBV19	TRBJ1-6
TGTGCCAGCAGCACTGCGGGACTAGCAACCGAGCAGTACTTC	CASSTAGLATEQYF	TRBD2	.	TRBV5-4	TRBJ2-7
TGTGCCAGCAGCTTGACAGGGTGGCGGGAATATAATTCACCCCTCCACTTT	CASSLTGWREYNSPLHF	.	.	TRBV5-6	TRBJ1-6
TGTGCCAGCAGCGTAGGGACTAGCGGGGGGCTGGGTGAAGAGACCCAGTACTTC	CASSVGTSGGLGEETQYF	TRBD2	once	TRBV9	TRBJ2-5
TGCGCCAGCAGCTTGGAGGCTGGTAGATCGTTGGTGACCCAGTACTTC	CASSLEAGRSLVTQYF	.	.	TRBV5-1	TRBJ2-5
TGTGCCAGCAGCTCGGGACTAGCGGGTGCCGGGGAGCTGTTTTTT	CASSSGLAGAGELFF	TRBD2	.	TRBV7-3	TRBJ2-2
TGTGCCAGCAGCAGGGGGCAAGCCTACGAGCAGTACTTC	CASSRGQAYEQYF	TRBD1	.	TRBV2	TRBJ2-7
TGCGCCAGCAGCCCCCAAGACTCGGGTGAAAAACTGTTTTTT	CASSPQDSGEKLFF	.	once	TRBV5-1	TRBJ1-4
TGCGCCAGCAGCTTGGAGGGCAGGACACTCCCGGTAGATACGCAGTATTTT	CASSLEGRTLPVDTQYF	.	.	TRBV5-1	TRBJ2-3
TGTGCCAGCAGCGTGGGGAGGAATTCACCCCTCCACTTT	CASSVGRNSPLHF	.	.	TRBV9	TRBJ1-6
TGTGCCAGCAGCTTTAAGGGCACCTACGAGCAGTACTTC	CASSFKGTYEQYF	.	.	TRBV5-6	TRBJ2-7
TGTGCCACCGGGGAGCGACCAACTAATGAAAAACTGTTTTTT	CATGERPTNEKLFF	.	.	TRBV2	TRBJ1-4
TGTGCCATCAGCTCGAGAGGCCTAGCGGGGGATCAAGAGACCCAGTACTTC	CAISSRGLAGDQETQYF	TRBD2	.	TRBV10-3	TRBJ2-5
TGTGCCAGTAGTATGCAGGGTGGCTACACCTTC	CASSMQGGYTF	.	.	TRBV19	TRBJ1-2
TGTGCCAGCAGCGGGGGAAAAGAGACCCAGTACTTC	CASSGGKETQYF	.	.	TRBV21-1	TRBJ2-5
TGTGCCAGCTCACCACCCCAGGGGAATGGCTACACCTTC	CASSPPQGNGYTF	.	.	TRBV18	TRBJ1-2
TGTGCCAGCAGCCAAGATCTTCCAGGGGGAAACTATGGCTACACCTTC	CASSQDLPGGNYGYTF	TRBD1	.	TRBV4-2	TRBJ1-2
TGTGCCAGCAGCCCCCCGTGGGGCCAAGAGACCCAGTACTTC	CASSPPWGQETQYF	.	.	TRBV13	TRBJ2-5